The TCR beta chain described here comes from a study of cytomegalovirus exposure and HLA in healthy donors. Sequencing used immunoSEQ multiplex PCR; TCRdb keeps in-frame clones, though not all of them. The data contain 55,000 to 70,000 clones, 90% to 95% of them seen just once; the ten biggest clones take up about 2%. The CDR3 is 13 amino acids. The germline V gene has CDR1 MNHNS and CDR2 SASEGT. Deletions cut 2 bases from V and 0 bases from J, with 5 bases between. The chain is built from TRBV6-1 and TRBJ2-7; TRBD1 is a possible D gene (5 bases). The TCR sequence derives from a woman under 40 in good health and CMV-seronegative. The sequencing sample was made of PBMCs. The CDR3 sequence: CASSEQGSYEQYF. CDR3 DNA sequence: TGTGCCAGCAGTGAACAGGGCTCCTACGAGCAGTACTTC.